This note documents a single T cell receptor beta chain sequence. Its matching antigen is unknown. The data are from a study of cytomegalovirus exposure and HLA in healthy donors. TCRdb keeps only in-frame clones here, not all; method: immunoSEQ multiplex PCR. This sample has more than 150,000 clones, with more than 75% found just once. The CDR3 consists of 15 residues. Trimming stripped 3 bases from V and 2 bases from J, with 13 bases between. CDR1 SGHAT and CDR2 FQDESV come from the germline V gene (reference sequence). Study-wide results and caveats: Subsequent analysis showed first-cohort TCR clusters tending to co-occur in some 120 validation repertoires.

V and J are TRBV11-1 and TRBJ1-1; D remains unclear. This TCR derives from a man younger than 30 in good health and CMV-seronegative. The sequencing input was PBMCs. This chain's CDR3 is CASSFESSRNTEAFF. Here the CDR3 DNA reads TGTGCCAGCAGCTTTGAGTCCTCTCGTAACACTGAAGCTTTCTTT.